The 22 T cell receptor beta chains listed next were all sequenced from one sample in a study of cytomegalovirus exposure and HLA in healthy donors. The PCR ran on 60 Vbeta and 13 Jbeta primers. The table came from immunoSEQ multiplex PCR; TCRdb's copy has only in-frame clones and leaves some out. The sample holds approximately 110,000 clones, 79% seen once. The material sequenced was PBMCs. All receptors come from a woman aged 18 to 35 in good health and CMV-seropositive.

V usage is TRBV7-8 and J usage is TRBJ2-7; D is possibly TRBD1 (5 bases). This CDR3 has 13 amino acids. CDR1 SGHVS and CDR2 FQNEAQ come from the germline V gene. Trimming removed 4 bases at V and 6 bases at J, with 13 bases between. The CDR3 region is CASSSSGSGEQYF. For the CDR3, the DNA is TGTGCCAGCAGCTCCTCAGGGTCGGGCGAGCAGTACTTC.

This clone was counted a single time. The chain uses TRBV5-1 and TRBJ2-7; the match to TRBD1 covers 10 bases. This CDR3 contains 16 residues. CDR1 SGHRS and CDR2 YFSETQ come from the germline V gene. V gave up 4 bases and J gave up 3 bases; unmatched junction bases: 10. Here the CDR3 DNA reads TGCGCCAGCAGCCCAAAAGTGGGGGACAGGGGCTACGAGCAGTACTTC. Amino acids: CASSPKVGDRGYEQYF.

The rearrangement links TRBV7-6 to TRBJ2-4; 12 bases fit TRBD2. Germline V gene data show CDR1 as SGHVS and CDR2 as FNYEAQ. J gave up 0 bases and V 5 bases, and 5 bases lay outside the gene matches. The CDR3 runs to 17 residues. CDR3 DNA: TGTGCCAGCAGCCGCAGACTAGCGGGAGTAGCCAAAAACATTCAGTACTTC. Protein: CASSRRLAGVAKNIQYF.

The V and J genes are TRBV7-3 and TRBJ1-4, with D perhaps matching TRBD1 (5 bases). Germline lookup yields CDR1 SGHTA and CDR2 FQGTGA. The CDR3 sequence is 16 residues long. Trimming removed 5 bases from V and 8 bases from J, with 21 bases in between. The DNA for the CDR3 is TGTGCCAGCAGCATATCCTTCCGGGACGGGGGAGAAAAACTGTTTTTT. Translated: CASSISFRDGGEKLFF. The complete variable domain, with remaining parts taken from reference TRBV7-3 and TRBJ1-4, reads GAGVSQTPSNKVTEKGKYVELRCDPISGHTALYWYRQSLGQGPEFLIYFQGTGAADDSGLPNDRFFAVRPEGSVSTLKIQRTERGDSAVYLCASSISFRDGGEKLFFGSGTQLSVL.

The genes are TRBV9 and TRBJ2-7, with 8 positions matching TRBD2. Germline CDR1 reads SGDLS; CDR2 reads YYNGEE. There are 16 residues in the CDR3. V was pared by 0 bases and J by 0 bases, with 5 bases of the junction left unmatched. Here the CDR3 DNA reads TGTGCCAGCAGCGTAGACTCTCTAGCGGGCTCCTACGAGCAGTACTTC. This sequence encodes CASSVDSLAGSYEQYF.

The rearrangement links TRBV7-9 to TRBJ1-1; D may be TRBD1 (5 bases). CDR1 is SEHNR and CDR2 is FQNEAQ in the germline V gene (reference sequence). Trimming stripped 1 base from V and 1 base from J, with 7 bases between. This CDR3 spans 14 amino acids. The CDR3 sequence: CASSLGQGNTEAFF. The CDR3 nucleotides read TGTGCCAGCAGCTTAGGCCAGGGGAACACTGAAGCTTTCTTT.

The chain carries TRBV18 and TRBJ2-6; 7 nucleotides match TRBD1. The CDR3 runs 16 residues. V lost 6 bases and J lost 4; bases outside the gene matches: 9. The V gene's germline CDR1 is KGHSH and CDR2 LQKENI. CDR3: CASSLRQGAGANVLTF. In DNA form, the CDR3 reads TGTGCCAGCTCTCTCCGACAGGGAGCGGGGGCCAACGTCCTGACTTTC.

This sequence joins TRBV5-1 and TRBJ2-1; 8 bases are a match to TRBD2. J lost 2 bases, V lost 2 bases, and 3 bases had no gene match. The CDR3 has 15 amino acids. Germline V gene lookup returns CDR1 SGHRS and CDR2 YFSETQ. CDR3 sequence reads: CASSLAGDTYNEQFF. CDR3 coding DNA: TGCGCCAGCAGCTTAGCGGGAGACACCTACAATGAGCAGTTCTTC. The full variable domain, its missing parts supplied by reference TRBV5-1 and TRBJ2-1, is KAGVTQTPRYLIKTRGQQVTLSCSPISGHRSVSWYQQTPGQGLQFLFEYFSETQRNKGNFPGRFSGRQFSNSRSEMNVSTLELGDSALYLCASSLAGDTYNEQFFGPGTRLTVL.

The chain has TRBV9 and TRBJ1-1; D gene unclear. Germline assignment: CDR1 SGDLS and CDR2 YYNGEE. The CDR3 totals 13 residues. V lost 6 bases and J lost 4, with 13 bases in between. DNA for the CDR3: TGTGCCAGCATGCCGGGAGGAGGCACTGAAGCTTTCTTT. Translated, it gives CASMPGGGTEAFF.

About this clone: Other nucleotide sequences from this sample produce the same CDR3. V gene TRBV5-6 combines with J gene TRBJ1-3, with no clear D. From germline, CDR1 is SGHDT and CDR2 YYEEEE. Trimming removed 1 base at V and 2 bases at J, with 7 bases between. The CDR3 is 14 residues long. CDR3 sequence reads: CASSLRGTGNTIYF. CDR3 coding DNA: TGTGCCAGCAGCTTGCGGGGAACTGGAAACACCATATATTTT.

The V gene is TRBV30, the J gene TRBJ2-5, with D possibly TRBD1 on 5 matching bases. The CDR3 spans 12 residues. The V gene's germline CDR1 is GTSNPN and CDR2 SVGIG (reference sequence). The V end lost 1 base, the J end lost 3 bases, and 6 bases lay between the germline ends. The CDR3 is CAWSEGEETQYF. As DNA, the CDR3 is TGTGCCTGGAGTGAAGGGGAAGAGACCCAGTACTTC.

This clone was observed a handful of times. V gene TRBV19 combines with J gene TRBJ1-1; TRBD1 aligns across 7 bases. Trimming removed 3 bases from V and 3 bases from J; junction bases left unmatched: 4. Germline assignment: CDR1 LNHDA and CDR2 SQIVND (reference sequence). The CDR3 sequence is 14 residues long. The CDR3 bases are TGTGCCAGTAGTATGAAGGGGGCCGACACTGAAGCTTTCTTT. Its protein is CASSMKGADTEAFF.

This clone was detected only a few times. The CDR3, as DNA: TGTGCCAGCAGCTGGGGACAGGGATCCTACGAGCAGTACTTC. As protein: CASSWGQGSYEQYF. The chain carries TRBV7-9 and TRBJ2-7, with 9 bases matching TRBD1. Losses at the gene ends were 4 bases for V and 1 base for J; bases not matched to a gene: 2. The CDR3 extends over 14 amino acids. Germline V gene data show CDR1 as SEHNR and CDR2 as FQNEAQ (reference sequence).

The CDR3 bases are TGTGCCAGCAGTTTTGCGCGGAGGGCCTACGAGCAGTACTTC. Protein: CASSFARRAYEQYF. This chain connects TRBV27 to TRBJ2-7; perhaps TRBD2 as D (6 bases). Trimming removed 3 bases at V and 2 bases at J, with 11 bases between. The CDR3 sequence is 14 residues long. Germline-derived CDR1 and CDR2 are MNHEY and SMNVEV (reference sequence).

The CDR3 coding sequence is TGTGCCAGTGAGGGATGCAAAAACATTCAGTACTTC. It codes for CASEGCKNIQYF. The V call is TRBV21-1, the J call TRBJ2-4; the table gives TRBD2 as D, unverified against the DNA. TRBV21-1 is reported as a pseudogene. The CDR3 is made up of 12 amino acids.

This clone has just one count. The rearrangement uses TRBV7-9 and TRBJ2-5; 11 bases fit TRBD2. This CDR3 is built from 15 residues. Trimming took 5 bases from V and 2 from J; bases not matched to a gene: 4. CDR1 is SEHNR, CDR2 FQNEAQ, per germline (reference sequence). The CDR3 DNA follows: TGTGCCAGCAGCGGGCGACTAGCGGGACAAGAGACCCAGTACTTC. Protein sequence: CASSGRLAGQETQYF.

This rearrangement joins TRBV7-9 to TRBJ1-1; D gene unclear. The CDR3 runs to 11 residues. V dropped 6 bases and J dropped 8 bases, with 10 bases sitting between them. Germline CDR1 is SEHNR and CDR2 is FQNEAQ (reference sequence). The CDR3 here is CASSRRVEAFF. As DNA, the CDR3 is TGTGCCAGCAGTCGTCGGGTCGAAGCTTTCTTT.

The chain recombines TRBV28 with TRBJ2-4, with 7 bases matching TRBD2. The germline V gene encodes CDR1 MDHEN and CDR2 SYDVKM. Trimming took 5 bases from V and 7 from J; bases not matched to a gene: 11. The CDR3 contains 15 residues. The CDR3 DNA reads as TGTGCCAGCAGTGCCCCCGGGACTATCGTTAACATTCAGTACTTC. Protein: CASSAPGTIVNIQYF.

The sample holds one count of this clone. The CDR3 region is CASSVTTGPTNEKLFF. The CDR3 nucleotides are TGTGCCAGCTCAGTGACGACAGGCCCAACTAATGAAAAACTGTTTTTT. The V gene is TRBV18, the J gene TRBJ1-4; D perhaps matches TRBD1 (6 bases). V was shortened by 5 bases and J by 0 bases, with 13 bases between the two germline ends. The CDR3 consists of 16 residues. Looked up from germline, CDR1 is KGHSH and CDR2 is LQKENI. Full variable domain (outside the CDR3, taken from reference TRBV18 and TRBJ1-4): NAGVMQNPRHLVRRRGQEARLRCSPMKGHSHVYWYRQLPEEGLKFMVYLQKENIIDESGMPKERFSAEFPKEGPSILRIQQVVRGDSAAYFCASSVTTGPTNEKLFFGSGTQLSVL.

This chain uses TRBV25-1 with TRBJ2-1; 8 bases are shared with TRBD1. The J segment lost 8 bases and the V segment lost 2 bases, leaving 8 bases of the junction unmatched. Per the germline V gene, CDR1 is MGHDK and CDR2 is SYGVNS. The CDR3 is made up of 15 amino acids. The CDR3 here is CASSEPGQGWHEQFF. The CDR3 DNA reads as TGTGCCAGCAGTGAACCCGGACAGGGTTGGCATGAGCAGTTCTTC.

The CDR3 DNA is TGTGCCAGCAGCTTGAGGCGGGAGGGTTTCACAGATACGCAGTATTTT. This translates into CASSLRREGFTDTQYF. The chain recombines TRBV5-4 with TRBJ2-3; 9 bases are shared with TRBD2. The CDR3 spans 16 residues. V gave up 1 base and J gave up 2 bases; unmatched junction bases: 5. The germline V gene has CDR1 SGHNT and CDR2 YYREEE (reference sequence).

Only a few counts were recorded for this clone. The V and J genes are TRBV4-1 and TRBJ2-2; perhaps TRBD2 as D (6 bases). V was cut by 0 bases and J by 5 bases, with 7 bases left in between. CDR1 and CDR2 from the germline V gene are MGHRA and YSYEKL. The CDR3 is 14 residues long. The CDR3 nucleotides are TGCGCCAGCAGCCAAGATGGAGGGACCGGGGAGCTGTTTTTT. Translating it yields CASSQDGGTGELFF.